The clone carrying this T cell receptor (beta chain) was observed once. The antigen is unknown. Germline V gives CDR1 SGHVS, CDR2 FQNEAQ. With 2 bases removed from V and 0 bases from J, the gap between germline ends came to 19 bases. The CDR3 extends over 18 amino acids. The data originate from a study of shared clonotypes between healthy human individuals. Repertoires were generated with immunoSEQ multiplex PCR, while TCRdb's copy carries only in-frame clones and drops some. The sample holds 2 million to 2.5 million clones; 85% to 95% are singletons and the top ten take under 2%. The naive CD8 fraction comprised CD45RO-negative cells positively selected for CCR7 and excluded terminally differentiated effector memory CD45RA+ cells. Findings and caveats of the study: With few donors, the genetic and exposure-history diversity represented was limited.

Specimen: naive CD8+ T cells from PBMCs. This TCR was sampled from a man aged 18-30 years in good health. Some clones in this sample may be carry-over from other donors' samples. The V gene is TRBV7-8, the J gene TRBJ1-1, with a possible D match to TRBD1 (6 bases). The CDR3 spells CASSLSSRQAFMNTEAFF. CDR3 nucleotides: TGTGCCAGCAGCTTAAGTTCCCGACAGGCTTTCATGAACACTGAAGCTTTCTTT.